This is a list of T cell receptor beta chains from one sample in a study of monozygotic twins with inflammatory bowel disease. Each CDR3 protein gets one entry in TCRdb, which reprocessed the 5' RACE reads and gives no DNA. Listed are fewer than 400,000 distinct CDR3 sequences; 5.6% falls within the top ten. Sequencing was performed on blood. Receptor source: a human donor with ulcerative colitis or Crohn's disease, or a healthy co-twin of an affected twin (not recorded which). Each CDR3 is given with its conserved first and last residue. The order of the fields is J gene, V gene, CDR3 protein.

TRBJ2-1,TRBV7-7,CASSLSYQGSQNEQFF
TRBJ2-5,TRBV24-1,CATSDPLGAQETQYF
TRBJ2-7,TRBV28,CASSLMLESIYEQYF
TRBJ2-2,TRBV20-1,CSANHGDRDTGELFF
TRBJ2-1,TRBV7-9,CASSRRGLTYNEQFF
TRBJ2-1,TRBV4-2,CASSQDLVRTSGMNEQFF
TRBJ2-6,TRBV29-1,CSVRGQGLNSGANVLTF
TRBJ2-4,TRBV11-2,CASSLDRTGDIQYF
TRBJ2-4,TRBV21-1,CASTNGGLAKNIQYF
TRBJ2-5,TRBV29-1,CSVQNDRAQYF
TRBJ2-3,TRBV27,CASSPRDSVTDTQYF
TRBJ1-1,TRBV12-3/TRBV12-4,CASSLSPRGLYTEAFF
TRBJ1-4,TRBV6-5,CASSYSGQVWEKLFF
TRBJ2-7,TRBV11-2,CASSLEGLAYEQYF
TRBJ1-2,TRBV29-1,CSVPYGGRGGYTF
TRBJ1-1,TRBV4-3,CASSQDPGMNTEAFF
TRBJ2-5,TRBV4-3,CASSPWTSGIQETQYF
TRBJ2-7,TRBV10-3,CAISEGRVEQYF
TRBJ2-3,TRBV20-1,CSAFRTSGGTTDTQYF
TRBJ1-5,TRBV24-1,CATSGDQWGNQPQHF
TRBJ2-2,TRBV5-1,CASSNGQGGYTGELFF
TRBJ2-7,TRBV9,CASSVIGTVPDEQYF
TRBJ1-1,TRBV7-2,CASSLSGQRNTEAFF
TRBJ1-2,TRBV5-1,CASSLDSGFNYGYTF
TRBJ1-2,TRBV10-3,CAISERGQGYGYTF
TRBJ2-7,TRBV9,CASSPNQGLGVNEQYF
TRBJ2-7,TRBV7-2,CASSVAVPYEQYF
TRBJ2-3,TRBV20-1,CSVTGRMVGITDTQYF
TRBJ1-4,TRBV30,CAWSPGTSEKLFF
TRBJ2-1,TRBV6-2/TRBV6-3,CASRSGGSYNEQFF
TRBJ2-7,TRBV7-2,CASTLGQQSSYEQYF
TRBJ2-3,TRBV3-1,CASSQARTSGRPTDTQYF
TRBJ2-2,TRBV29-1,CSVRAGVNTGELFF
TRBJ2-4,TRBV19,CASSRQGGLDIQCF
TRBJ2-7,TRBV14,CASSQGLTQQYF
TRBJ2-3,TRBV29-1,CSVEFRTSGIYTDTQYF
TRBJ2-1,TRBV29-1,CSVEGGGASSGSGYEQFF
TRBJ2-1,TRBV2,CASRRMVFNEQFF
TRBJ2-5,TRBV12-3/TRBV12-4,CASSAGTSGGAETQYF
TRBJ2-1,TRBV6-5,CASSSGLALYNEQFF
TRBJ2-7,TRBV12-3/TRBV12-4,CASSFGGLSEQYF
TRBJ1-5,TRBV20-1,CSARPSGRDQPQHF